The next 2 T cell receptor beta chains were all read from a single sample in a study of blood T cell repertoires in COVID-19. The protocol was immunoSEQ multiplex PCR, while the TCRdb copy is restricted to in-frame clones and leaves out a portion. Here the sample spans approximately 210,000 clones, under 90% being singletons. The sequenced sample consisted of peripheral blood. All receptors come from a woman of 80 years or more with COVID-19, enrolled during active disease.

In DNA, the CDR3 is TGCGCCAGCAGCTTGGCCGCGGGACCCTCCTACGAGCAGTACTTC. Its translation is CASSLAAGPSYEQYF. The V gene is TRBV5-1, the J gene TRBJ2-7; D possibly corresponds to TRBD2 (6 bases). This CDR3 comprises 15 residues. V lost 0 bases and J 0 bases, leaving 10 bases between the germline ends. Per germline, CDR1 SGHRS and CDR2 YFSETQ.

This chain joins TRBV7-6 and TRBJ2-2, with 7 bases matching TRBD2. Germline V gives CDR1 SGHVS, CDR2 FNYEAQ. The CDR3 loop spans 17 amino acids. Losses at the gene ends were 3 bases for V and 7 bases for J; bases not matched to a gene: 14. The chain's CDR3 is CASSLGLGGNQGGELFF. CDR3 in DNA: TGTGCCAGCAGCTTGGGACTGGGGGGGAATCAAGGCGGGGAGCTGTTTTTT.